A selection of T cell receptor beta chains follows, all from one sample in a study of read filtering for tumor transcriptome and immune sequencing. TCRdb re-derived calls from the reads in MiXCR, one entry per CDR3 protein. The repertoire holds tens of thousands of distinct CDR3 sequences, with roughly 19% as singletons. Sequenced input: a population of CD138-negative cells sorted from bone marrow. The receptor set was obtained from a donor at least 40 years old with multiple myeloma. Both conserved end residues are trimmed from each CDR3. Each record gives: J gene, D gene, V gene, clone size, CDR3 protein. The D gene is left open where the match is weak. Clone size is shown for a subset of rows, as once, few, many or a class of expanded clone.

j_gene: TRBJ2-7
d_gene: TRBD1
v_gene: TRBV30
abundance: few
CDR3aa: AWSRDRGLLSEQY

j_gene: TRBJ1-1
d_gene: TRBD1
v_gene: TRBV30
abundance: many
CDR3aa: AWSTPQGGHRGEAF

j_gene: TRBJ2-3
d_gene: -
v_gene: TRBV2
abundance: many
CDR3aa: ASTDREPGDTQY

j_gene: TRBJ2-2
d_gene: TRBD2
v_gene: TRBV12-3/TRBV12-4
abundance: many
CDR3aa: ASRPSGGAGELF

j_gene: TRBJ2-3
d_gene: -
v_gene: TRBV27
abundance: -
CDR3aa: ASSLVLGVTDTQY

j_gene: TRBJ2-1
d_gene: -
v_gene: TRBV5-5
abundance: many
CDR3aa: ASSLEGRGNNEQF

j_gene: TRBJ2-4
d_gene: TRBD2
v_gene: TRBV7-9
abundance: many
CDR3aa: ASSSTVTSGAKNIQY

j_gene: TRBJ2-3
d_gene: TRBD1
v_gene: TRBV4-2
abundance: -
CDR3aa: ASSQEQGNTDTQY

j_gene: TRBJ1-2
d_gene: -
v_gene: TRBV6-1
abundance: many
CDR3aa: ASSESGQYYGYT

j_gene: TRBJ2-7
d_gene: TRBD1
v_gene: TRBV20-1
abundance: -
CDR3aa: SATQGVGYEQY

j_gene: TRBJ2-1
d_gene: -
v_gene: TRBV20-1
abundance: many
CDR3aa: SATGILGVPEQF

j_gene: TRBJ2-5
d_gene: -
v_gene: TRBV20-1
abundance: -
CDR3aa: SARALEGGSETQY

j_gene: TRBJ2-3
d_gene: -
v_gene: TRBV15
abundance: many
CDR3aa: ATSRGWGRNTDTQY

j_gene: TRBJ1-3
d_gene: TRBD1
v_gene: TRBV30
abundance: -
CDR3aa: AWPGTEHSGNTIY

j_gene: TRBJ2-3
d_gene: TRBD2
v_gene: TRBV9
abundance: many
CDR3aa: ASSSRGTSGRDTQY

j_gene: TRBJ2-3
d_gene: -
v_gene: TRBV15
abundance: many
CDR3aa: ATSRSQDVSTDTQY

j_gene: TRBJ1-5
d_gene: -
v_gene: TRBV7-2
abundance: many
CDR3aa: ASSPTRGSNQPQH